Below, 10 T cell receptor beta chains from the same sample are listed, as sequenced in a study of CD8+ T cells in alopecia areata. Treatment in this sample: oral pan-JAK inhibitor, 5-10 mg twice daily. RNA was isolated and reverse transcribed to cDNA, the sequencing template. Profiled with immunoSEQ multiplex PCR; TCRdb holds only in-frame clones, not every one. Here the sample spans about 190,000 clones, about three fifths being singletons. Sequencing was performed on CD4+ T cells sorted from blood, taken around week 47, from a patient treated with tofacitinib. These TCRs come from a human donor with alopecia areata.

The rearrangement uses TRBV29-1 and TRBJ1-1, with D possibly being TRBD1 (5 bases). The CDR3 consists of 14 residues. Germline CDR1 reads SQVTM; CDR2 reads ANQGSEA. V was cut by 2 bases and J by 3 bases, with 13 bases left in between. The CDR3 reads CSVEFRAQDTEAFF. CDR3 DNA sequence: TGCAGCGTTGAATTCAGGGCTCAGGACACTGAAGCTTTCTTT.

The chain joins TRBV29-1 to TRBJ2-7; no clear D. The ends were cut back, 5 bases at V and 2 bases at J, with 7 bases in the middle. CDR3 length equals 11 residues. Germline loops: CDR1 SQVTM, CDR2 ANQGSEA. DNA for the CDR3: TGCAGCGTTATTAGAACCTACGAGCAGTACTTC. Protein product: CSVIRTYEQYF.

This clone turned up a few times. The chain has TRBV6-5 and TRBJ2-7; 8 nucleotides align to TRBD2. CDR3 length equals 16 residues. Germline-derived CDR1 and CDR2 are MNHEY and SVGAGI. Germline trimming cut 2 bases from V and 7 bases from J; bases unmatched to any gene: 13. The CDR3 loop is CASSYTRLAKGGEQYF. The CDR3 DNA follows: TGTGCCAGCAGTTACACCAGACTAGCGAAGGGTGGTGAGCAGTACTTC.

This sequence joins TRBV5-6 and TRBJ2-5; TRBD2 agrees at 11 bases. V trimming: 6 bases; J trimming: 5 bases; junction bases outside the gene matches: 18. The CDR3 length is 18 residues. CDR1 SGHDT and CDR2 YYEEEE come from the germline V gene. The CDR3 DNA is TGTGCCAGCAATCAGAGAGGAACCGGGACTAGCGGCGGTGAGACCCAGTACTTC. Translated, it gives CASNQRGTGTSGGETQYF.

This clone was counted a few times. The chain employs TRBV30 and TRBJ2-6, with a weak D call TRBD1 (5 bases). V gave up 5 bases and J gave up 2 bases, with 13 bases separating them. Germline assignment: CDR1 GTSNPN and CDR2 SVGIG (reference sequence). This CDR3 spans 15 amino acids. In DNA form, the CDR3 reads TGTGCCTGGGTGGCGGACAACCCTGGGGCCAACGTCCTGACTTTC. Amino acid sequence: CAWVADNPGANVLTF.

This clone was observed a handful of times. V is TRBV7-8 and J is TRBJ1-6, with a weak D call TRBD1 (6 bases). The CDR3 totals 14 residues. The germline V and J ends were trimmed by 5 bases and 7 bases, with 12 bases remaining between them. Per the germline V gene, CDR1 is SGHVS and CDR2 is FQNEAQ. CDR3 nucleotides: TGTGCCAGCAGCGGCTACAGGGAGAATTCACCCCTCCACTTT. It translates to CASSGYRENSPLHF. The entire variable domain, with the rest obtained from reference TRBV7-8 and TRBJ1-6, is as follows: GAGVSQSPRYKVAKRGQDVALRCDPISGHVSLFWYQQALGQGPEFLTYFQNEAQLDKSGLPSDRFFAERPEGSVSTLKIQRTQQEDSAVYLCASSGYRENSPLHFGNGTRLTVT.

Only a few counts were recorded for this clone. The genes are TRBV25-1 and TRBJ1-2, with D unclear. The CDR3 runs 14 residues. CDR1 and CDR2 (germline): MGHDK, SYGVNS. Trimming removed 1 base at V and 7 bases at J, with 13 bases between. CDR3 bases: TGTGCCAGCAGTGAATTCGGTCAGAGTCGTGGCTACACCTTC. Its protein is CASSEFGQSRGYTF.

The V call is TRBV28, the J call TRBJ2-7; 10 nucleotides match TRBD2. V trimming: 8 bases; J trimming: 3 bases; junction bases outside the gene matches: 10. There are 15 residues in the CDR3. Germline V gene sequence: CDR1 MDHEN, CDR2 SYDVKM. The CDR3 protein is CASASGGAFDYEQYF. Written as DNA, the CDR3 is TGTGCCAGCGCCAGCGGGGGGGCCTTCGACTACGAGCAGTACTTC.

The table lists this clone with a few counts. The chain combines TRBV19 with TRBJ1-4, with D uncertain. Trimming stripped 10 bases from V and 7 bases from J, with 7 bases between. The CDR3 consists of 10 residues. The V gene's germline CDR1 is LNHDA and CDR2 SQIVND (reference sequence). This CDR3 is CATGSEKLFF. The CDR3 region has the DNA TGTGCCACCGGGAGTGAAAAACTGTTTTTT.

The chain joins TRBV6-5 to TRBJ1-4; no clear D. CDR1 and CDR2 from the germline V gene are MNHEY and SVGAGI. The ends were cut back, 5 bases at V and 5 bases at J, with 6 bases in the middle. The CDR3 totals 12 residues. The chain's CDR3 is CASSDTNEKLFF. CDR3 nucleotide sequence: TGTGCCAGCAGTGACACGAATGAAAAACTGTTTTTT.